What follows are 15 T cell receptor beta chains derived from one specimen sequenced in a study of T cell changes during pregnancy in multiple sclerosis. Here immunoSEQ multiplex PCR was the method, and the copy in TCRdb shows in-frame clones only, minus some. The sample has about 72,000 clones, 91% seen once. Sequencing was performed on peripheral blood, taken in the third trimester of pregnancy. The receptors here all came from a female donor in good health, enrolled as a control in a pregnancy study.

Written as DNA, the CDR3 is TGTGCCAGCAGCCTAAAACTAGCGGGACCCACAGATACGCAGTATTTT. It codes for CASSLKLAGPTDTQYF. The rearrangement links TRBV13 to TRBJ2-3, with 10 bases aligning to TRBD2. The CDR3 has 16 residues. Germline-derived CDR1 and CDR2 are PRHDT and FYEKMQ (reference sequence). The junction had 7 bases not matched to a gene; V was cut back by 5 bases and J by 2 bases.

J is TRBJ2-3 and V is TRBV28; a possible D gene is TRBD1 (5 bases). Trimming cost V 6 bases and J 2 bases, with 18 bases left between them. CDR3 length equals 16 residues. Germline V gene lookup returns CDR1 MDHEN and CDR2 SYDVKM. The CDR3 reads CASRILGHPFTDTQYF. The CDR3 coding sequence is TGTGCCAGCAGGATTCTTGGACACCCCTTCACAGATACGCAGTATTTT. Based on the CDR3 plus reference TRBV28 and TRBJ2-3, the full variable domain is DVKVTQSSRYLVKRTGEKVFLECVQDMDHENMFWYRQDPGLGLRLIYFSYDVKMKEKGDIPEGYSVSREKKERFSLILESASTNQTSMYLCASRILGHPFTDTQYFGPGTRLTVL.

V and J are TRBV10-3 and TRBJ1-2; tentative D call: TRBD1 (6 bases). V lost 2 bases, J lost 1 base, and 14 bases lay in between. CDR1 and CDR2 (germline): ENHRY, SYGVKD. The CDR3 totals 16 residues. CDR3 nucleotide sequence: TGTGCCATCAGTGAGGGACAGAAGGTCCTTAACTATGGCTACACCTTC. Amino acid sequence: CAISEGQKVLNYGYTF.

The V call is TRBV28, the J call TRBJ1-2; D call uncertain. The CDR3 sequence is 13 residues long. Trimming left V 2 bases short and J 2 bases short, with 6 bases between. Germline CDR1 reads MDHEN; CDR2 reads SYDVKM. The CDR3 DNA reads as TGTGCCAGCAGTTTAAACCGGAACTATGGCTACACCTTC. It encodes CASSLNRNYGYTF.

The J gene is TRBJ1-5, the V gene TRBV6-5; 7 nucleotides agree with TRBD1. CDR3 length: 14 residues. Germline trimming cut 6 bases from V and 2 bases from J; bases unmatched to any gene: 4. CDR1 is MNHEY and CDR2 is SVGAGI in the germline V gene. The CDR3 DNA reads TGTGCCAGCAGCTACGACAGGGGCAATCAGCCCCAGCATTTT. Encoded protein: CASSYDRGNQPQHF.

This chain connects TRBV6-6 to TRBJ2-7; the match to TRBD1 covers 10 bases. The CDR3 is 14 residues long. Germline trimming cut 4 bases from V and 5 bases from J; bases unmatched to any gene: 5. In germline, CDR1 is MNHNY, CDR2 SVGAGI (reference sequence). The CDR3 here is CASSSGQGVDEQYF. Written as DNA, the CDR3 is TGTGCCAGCAGTTCAGGACAGGGGGTCGACGAGCAGTACTTC.

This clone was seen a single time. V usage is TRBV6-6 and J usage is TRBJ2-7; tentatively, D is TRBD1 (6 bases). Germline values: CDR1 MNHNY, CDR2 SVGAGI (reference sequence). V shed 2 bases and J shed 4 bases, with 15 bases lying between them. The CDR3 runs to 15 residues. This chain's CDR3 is CASSYLSGESYEQYF. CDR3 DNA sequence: TGTGCCAGCAGTTACCTCTCAGGGGAGAGTTACGAGCAGTACTTC.

The CDR3 loop reads CASLTGEATEAFF. CDR3 in DNA: TGTGCCAGCTTGACGGGGGAGGCCACTGAAGCTTTCTTT. The chain has TRBV7-9 and TRBJ1-1, with D possibly matching TRBD1 (5 bases). The germline V gene encodes CDR1 SEHNR and CDR2 FQNEAQ (reference sequence). The length of the CDR3 is 13 residues. Trimming took off 8 bases at V and 4 bases at J, with 14 bases between the two ends. The complete variable domain, with remaining parts taken from reference TRBV7-9 and TRBJ1-1, reads DTGVSQNPRHKITKRGQNVTFRCDPISEHNRLYWYRQTLGQGPEFLTYFQNEAQLEKSRLLSDRFSAERPKGSFSTLEIQRTEQGDSAMYLCASLTGEATEAFFGQGTRLTVV.

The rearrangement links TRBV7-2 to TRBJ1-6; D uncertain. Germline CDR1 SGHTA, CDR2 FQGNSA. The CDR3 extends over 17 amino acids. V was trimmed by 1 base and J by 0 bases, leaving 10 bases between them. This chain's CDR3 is CASSLESPSSYNSPLHF. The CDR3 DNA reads TGTGCCAGCAGCTTAGAATCCCCGAGCTCCTATAATTCACCCCTCCACTTT.

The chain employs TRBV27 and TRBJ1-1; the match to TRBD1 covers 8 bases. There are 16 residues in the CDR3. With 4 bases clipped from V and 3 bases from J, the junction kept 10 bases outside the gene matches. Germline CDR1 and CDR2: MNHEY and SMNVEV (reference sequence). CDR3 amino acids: CASSSWKDRGYTEAFF. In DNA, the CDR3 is TGTGCCAGCAGTTCCTGGAAAGACAGGGGTTACACTGAAGCTTTCTTT.

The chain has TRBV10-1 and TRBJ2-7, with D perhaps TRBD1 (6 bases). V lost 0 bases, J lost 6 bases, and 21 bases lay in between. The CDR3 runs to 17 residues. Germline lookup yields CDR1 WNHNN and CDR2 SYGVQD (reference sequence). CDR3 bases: TGCGCCAGCAGTGAGTCGACTTTCGACAGGCCCGCGGGCGAGCAGTACTTC. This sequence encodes CASSESTFDRPAGEQYF.

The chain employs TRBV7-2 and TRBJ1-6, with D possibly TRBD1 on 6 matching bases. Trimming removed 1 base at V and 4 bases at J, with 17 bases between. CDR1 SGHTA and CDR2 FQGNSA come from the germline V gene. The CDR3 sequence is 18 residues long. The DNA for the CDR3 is TGTGCCAGCAGCTTAGAAGTCGGCAGGGGTACATATAATTCACCCCTCCACTTT. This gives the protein CASSLEVGRGTYNSPLHF.

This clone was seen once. CDR3 loop: CASSARVARYNEQFF. CDR3 in DNA: TGCGCCAGCAGTGCCCGGGTAGCGAGATACAATGAGCAGTTCTTC. The chain has TRBV10-1 and TRBJ2-1, with D possibly matching TRBD2 (5 bases). The CDR3 extends over 15 amino acids. CDR1 is WNHNN and CDR2 is SYGVQD in the germline V gene (reference sequence). Trimming stripped 4 bases from V and 4 bases from J, with 14 bases between.

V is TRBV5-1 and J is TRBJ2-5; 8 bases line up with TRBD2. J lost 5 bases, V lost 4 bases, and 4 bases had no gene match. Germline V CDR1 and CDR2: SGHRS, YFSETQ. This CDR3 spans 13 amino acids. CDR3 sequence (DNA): TGCGCCAGCAGCCCGGGGGGGCGGGAGACCCAGTACTTC. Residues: CASSPGGRETQYF.

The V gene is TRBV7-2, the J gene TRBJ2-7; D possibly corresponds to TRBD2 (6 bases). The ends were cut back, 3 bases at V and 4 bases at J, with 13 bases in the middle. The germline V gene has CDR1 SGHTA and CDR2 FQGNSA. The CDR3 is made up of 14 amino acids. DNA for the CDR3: TGTGCCAGCAGCTTCACGGGAGCTTCTTACGAGCAGTACTTC. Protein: CASSFTGASYEQYF.